The sequence of this T cell receptor (beta chain) was determined in a study of blood T cell repertoires in COVID-19. The V end was cut by 4 bases, the J end by 0 bases, with 12 bases between. This CDR3 contains 15 residues. Per germline, CDR1 SGHRS and CDR2 YFSETQ. TCRdb's table, derived via immunoSEQ multiplex PCR, lists solely in-frame clones and lacks some. Among a few hundred thousand clones listed, more than 85% were seen once. The chain links TRBV5-1 to TRBJ2-3; perhaps TRBD1 as D (6 bases). What was sequenced was PBMCs or T cells enriched from blood (not recorded which). The source of this sequence is a woman aged 25 to 39 who had recovered from COVID-19. CDR3 bases: TGCGCCAGCAGCCCGCCCGGACAGAGCACAGATACGCAGTATTTT. Protein: CASSPPGQSTDTQYF. The entire variable domain, with the rest obtained from reference TRBV5-1 and TRBJ2-3, is as follows: KAGVTQTPRYLIKTRGQQVTLSCSPISGHRSVSWYQQTPGQGLQFLFEYFSETQRNKGNFPGRFSGRQFSNSRSEMNVSTLELGDSALYLCASSPPGQSTDTQYFGPGTRLTVL.